A single sample gave rise to the 10 T cell receptor beta chains below, sequenced in a study of naive and memory T cell subsets. An oligonucleotide containing a UMI was ligated to the 3' end of TCR cDNA. Amplification of ligated cDNA took four PCR rounds with SP2 and nested alpha and beta constant primers. TCRdb fed the 5' RACE reads into MiXCR, producing one record per CDR3 protein. The repertoire holds about 48,000 distinct CDR3 sequences, with 4% to 5% as singletons. The receptors were sampled from a female donor in good health.

This clonotype was observed a few times. The V gene is TRBV10-3, the J gene TRBJ2-7; D possibly corresponds to TRBD1 (8 bases). Trimming cost V 3 bases and J 6 bases, with 21 bases left between them. CDR1 ENHRY and CDR2 SYGVKD come from the germline V gene. The CDR3 length is 16 residues. The CDR3 region is CAISDSPGTGGAEQYF. Here the CDR3 DNA reads TGTGCCATCAGTGATTCCCCCGGTACAGGGGGGGCCGAGCAGTACTTC.

This clonotype was seen ten or more times. This chain links TRBV5-6 with TRBJ1-4; D gene ambiguous. The V end was cut by 4 bases, the J end by 0 bases, with 7 bases between. This CDR3 comprises 14 residues. Germline lookup yields CDR1 SGHDT and CDR2 YYEEEE. Here the CDR3 reads CASSLIATNEKLFF. The CDR3 DNA sequence: TGTGCCAGCAGCCTTATTGCAACTAATGAAAAACTGTTTTTT. The whole variable domain, filled in from reference TRBV5-6 and TRBJ1-4, reads DAGVTQSPTHLIKTRGQQVTLRCSPKSGHDTVSWYQQALGQGPQFIFQYYEEEERQRGNFPDRFSGHQFPNYSSELNVNALLLGDSALYLCASSLIATNEKLFFGSGTQLSVL.

This clonotype was counted only a few times. The chain links TRBV5-1 to TRBJ1-1; possible D gene TRBD1, 6 bases. Trimming cost V 4 bases and J 1 base, with 14 bases left between them. Germline CDR1 and CDR2: SGHRS and YFSETQ. The CDR3 totals 15 residues. CDR3: CASSPHGGANTEAFF. The CDR3 coding sequence is TGCGCCAGCAGCCCCCACGGGGGCGCGAACACTGAAGCTTTCTTT. The entire variable domain, with the rest obtained from reference TRBV5-1 and TRBJ1-1, is as follows: KAGVTQTPRYLIKTRGQQVTLSCSPISGHRSVSWYQQTPGQGLQFLFEYFSETQRNKGNFPGRFSGRQFSNSRSEMNVSTLELGDSALYLCASSPHGGANTEAFFGQGTRLTVV.

This clonotype was seen repeatedly, ten times or more. The CDR3 is CASRGAGTSGRGEQFF. The DNA for the CDR3 is TGTGCCAGCAGAGGCGCCGGGACTAGCGGGAGAGGTGAGCAGTTCTTC. This chain uses TRBV27 with TRBJ2-1; 14 bases align to TRBD2. The CDR3 consists of 16 residues. Trimming cost V 6 bases and J 9 bases; bases outside gene matches: 10. CDR1 and CDR2 from the germline V gene are MNHEY and SMNVEV (reference sequence).

About this clonotype itself: A much more abundant neighbour one base away suggests this may be a read error. In DNA, the CDR3 is TGCGCCAGCAACTCCGGGACAGGCAACTATGGCTACACCTTC. It specifies CASNSGTGNYGYTF. The rearrangement uses TRBV5-1 and TRBJ1-2; 8 nucleotides line up with TRBD1. The CDR3 covers 14 residues. Trimming took 6 bases from V and 2 from J; bases not matched to a gene: 6. CDR1 is SGHRS, CDR2 YFSETQ, per germline.

Concerning this clonotype itself: A much larger clone is a single base away; this may be a read error. The chain is built from TRBV7-6 and TRBJ2-1, with 10 bases identical to TRBD2. Trimming removed 7 bases from V and 7 bases from J; junction bases left unmatched: 13. The CDR3 length is 16 residues. The germline CDR1 and CDR2 sequences are SGHVS and FNYEAQ. The CDR3 reads CASNPLLAGESNEQFF. Here the CDR3 DNA reads TGTGCCAGCAACCCACTTCTAGCGGGAGAAAGTAATGAGCAGTTCTTC.

A note on this clonotype: This may be a read error, as it is one base from a much larger clone. CDR3 sequence: CASSYLGPTVGNSPLHF. The CDR3 nucleotides read TGTGCCAGCAGTTACCTCGGACCCACGGTGGGTAATTCACCCCTCCACTTT. V and J are TRBV6-2 or TRBV6-3 and TRBJ1-6; D not resolved. Trimming cost V 2 bases and J 6 bases, with 17 bases left between them. Germline CDR1 and CDR2: MNHEY and SVGEGT. The CDR3 is 17 amino acids.

There are many counts of this clonotype. The chain carries TRBV28 and TRBJ2-1; D may be TRBD1 (5 bases). V was clipped by 10 bases and J by 3 bases, with 16 bases between them. Germline CDR1 reads MDHEN; CDR2 reads SYDVKM. The CDR3 contains 14 residues. CDR3: CATKGERDYNEQFF. CDR3 nucleotides: TGTGCCACCAAAGGGGAACGAGACTACAATGAGCAGTTCTTC.

Many counts were recorded for this clonotype. The genes are TRBV3-1 and TRBJ2-3; D gene unclear. Looked up from germline, CDR1 is LGHDT and CDR2 is YNNKEL (reference sequence). The length of the CDR3 is 13 residues. With 1 base removed from V and 1 base from J, the gap between germline ends came to 3 bases. The DNA for the CDR3 is TGTGCCAGCAGCCAAGCGCGCACAGATACGCAGTATTTT. As protein: CASSQARTDTQYF.

This clonotype was found many times. DNA for the CDR3: TGTGCCAGCAGTTTATACCGACAGGGACAAGAGACCCAGTACTTC. Translated, it gives CASSLYRQGQETQYF. This rearrangement joins TRBV28 to TRBJ2-5, with 7 nucleotides matching TRBD1. The CDR3 is made up of 15 amino acids. Trimming removed 1 base from V and 2 bases from J; junction bases left unmatched: 4. CDR1 is MDHEN and CDR2 is SYDVKM in the germline V gene.